This T cell receptor beta chain was profiled in a study of cytomegalovirus exposure and HLA in healthy donors. The wider study: About 85 million unique TCR sequences came from HLA-typed donors in an early release.

Donors sampled were nominally healthy, though unrecorded immune exposures were likely. In its sample, this clone was seen once. Its antigen remains unidentified. CDR1 is MNHEY, CDR2 SVGAGI, per germline. The V segment lost 0 bases and the J segment 8 bases; nucleotides outside the gene matches: 6. The CDR3 has 15 residues. Whole-study results and caveats: The only immune exposure information that was available was CMV serostatus. Roughly uniform sequencing depth across donors was assumed, possibly incorrectly.

The PCR ran on 60 Vbeta and 13 Jbeta primers. Data came from immunoSEQ multiplex PCR; TCRdb stores just in-frame clones and leaves some out. The sample has roughly 98,000 clones, roughly three quarters seen once. The TCR sequence derives from a female donor in good health and CMV-seronegative. The gene calls are TRBV6-5 and TRBJ1-4; 7 bases map to TRBD1. The material sequenced was PBMCs. CDR3 in amino acids: CASSYSTAGGEKLFF. Written as DNA, the CDR3 is TGTGCCAGCAGTTACTCGACGGCAGGGGGAGAAAAACTGTTTTTT.